The 21 T cell receptor beta chains listed next were all sequenced from one sample in a study of CD8 T cells in Susac syndrome. Random hexamers primed reverse transcription of about 0.5 to 1 ug RNA. TCRdb fed the immunoSEQ multiplex PCR reads into MiXCR, producing one record per CDR3 protein. The sample includes fewer than 350,000 distinct CDR3 sequences, 70% to 90% seen only once; the top ten take around 0.18%. The sequenced material came from CD8+ T cells from PBMCs. The source of these receptors is a human donor with multiple sclerosis.

The rearrangement uses TRBV20-1 and TRBJ1-3, with D unclear. Trimming shortened V by 1 base and J by 8 bases, and 12 bases separated the two germline ends. The CDR3 is made up of 13 amino acids. CDR1 is DFQATT, CDR2 SNEGSKA, per germline (reference sequence). Here the CDR3 reads CSARVAVGDTIYF. Written as DNA, the CDR3 is TGCAGTGCTAGAGTGGCAGTTGGGGACACCATATATTTT.

The chain has TRBV19 and TRBJ2-2, with 10 bases identical to TRBD1. After removal of 5 bases from V and 6 bases from J, the junction contained 6 bases not matched to a gene. The CDR3 totals 15 residues. The germline V gene encodes CDR1 LNHDA and CDR2 SQIVND (reference sequence). The CDR3 DNA is TGTGCCAGTAGTGCCGGACAGGGGGGTGCCGGGGAGCTGTTTTTT. Encoded protein: CASSAGQGGAGELFF. Full variable domain (rest looked up from reference TRBV19 and TRBJ2-2): DGGITQSPKYLFRKEGQNVTLSCEQNLNHDAMYWYRQDPGQGLRLIYYSQIVNDFQKGDIAEGYSVSREKKESFPLTVTSAQKNPTAFYLCASSAGQGGAGELFFGEGSRLTVL.

The V and J genes are TRBV24-1 and TRBJ2-1; D possibly matches TRBD1 or TRBD2 (5 bases each). The V end lost 6 bases, the J end lost 3 bases, and 14 bases lay between the germline ends. The germline V gene has CDR1 KGHDR and CDR2 SFDVKD. The CDR3 spans 15 residues. Written as DNA, the CDR3 is TGTGCCACCAGTAGACCAGGGAGCTTCTACAATGAGCAGTTCTTC. It is translated as CATSRPGSFYNEQFF.

V gene TRBV27 combines with J gene TRBJ2-7; D remains unclear. The CDR3 covers 13 residues. CDR1 is MNHEY and CDR2 is SMNVEV in the germline V gene (reference sequence). Trimming cost V 2 bases and J 1 base, with 6 bases left between them. The CDR3 loop is CASSLAESYEQYF. The CDR3 coding sequence is TGTGCCAGCAGTTTAGCTGAGTCCTACGAGCAGTACTTC.

The chain is built from TRBV19 and TRBJ2-1; D not resolved. The CDR3 covers 13 residues. Trimming pared 7 bases from V and 2 bases from J, leaving 9 bases between. Germline V gene data show CDR1 as LNHDA and CDR2 as SQIVND (reference sequence). The CDR3 DNA reads as TGTGCCAGTAATGGCAACGCCTACAATGAGCAGTTCTTC. Translation gives CASNGNAYNEQFF.

The J gene is TRBJ2-3, the V gene TRBV7-9; 12 bases align to TRBD2. Trimming took 4 bases from V and 6 from J; bases not matched to a gene: 8. There are 16 residues in the CDR3. Germline lookup yields CDR1 SEHNR and CDR2 FQNEAQ (reference sequence). DNA of the CDR3: TGTGCCAGCAGCTCACGACTAGCGGGAGTATCGGATACGCAGTATTTT. It yields the protein CASSSRLAGVSDTQYF.

This chain joins TRBV29-1 and TRBJ2-3; 7 nucleotides match TRBD1. CDR3 length: 14 residues. Losses at the gene ends were 0 bases for V and 8 bases for J; bases not matched to a gene: 8. From germline, CDR1 is SQVTM and CDR2 ANQGSEA. CDR3 in DNA: TGCAGCGTTGAAGATCCACAGGGGTTGGTTACGCAGTATTTT. Its translation is CSVEDPQGLVTQYF.

The J gene is TRBJ2-1, the V gene TRBV11-1; 10 nucleotides match TRBD2. Germline CDR1 SGHAT, CDR2 FQDESV (reference sequence). This CDR3 region has 20 residues. J gave up 2 bases and V 2 bases, and 15 bases lay outside the gene matches. The CDR3 sequence: CASSLTLAGVNPPTYNEQFF. In nucleotides, the CDR3 is TGTGCCAGCAGCTTAACTCTAGCGGGAGTCAACCCCCCCACCTACAATGAGCAGTTCTTC.

The chain is built from TRBV4-3 and TRBJ2-4; 8 bases line up with TRBD1. CDR1 and CDR2 (germline): LGHNA, YSLEER. This CDR3 has 19 amino acids. J was trimmed by 0 bases and V by 0 bases; bases with no gene match: 10. DNA for the CDR3: TGCGCCAGCAGCCAAGAAGGCAGGGGGCTGACGCTAGCCAAAAACATTCAGTACTTC. This encodes CASSQEGRGLTLAKNIQYF.

The rearrangement joins TRBV6-2 or TRBV6-3 to TRBJ2-7; D perhaps matches TRBD1 (5 bases). Trimming stripped 2 bases from V and 3 bases from J, with 8 bases between. The V gene's germline CDR1 is MNHEY and CDR2 SVGEGT. This CDR3 region has 13 residues. As DNA, the CDR3 is TGTGCCAGCAGTTACACAACAGGCTACGAGCAGTACTTC. Amino acids: CASSYTTGYEQYF.

The CDR3 DNA reads as TGTGCCAGCAGCAGAGGGACGGACCTTCAGCAGACCCAGTACTTC. Its translation is CASSRGTDLQQTQYF. The chain employs TRBV21-1 and TRBJ2-5. TRBV21-1 is tagged as a pseudogene. The length of the CDR3 is 15 residues.

The rearrangement uses TRBV2 and TRBJ2-3; D gene uncertain. The CDR3 spans 16 residues. The V end was cut by 2 bases, the J end by 0 bases, with 12 bases between. The V gene's germline CDR1 is SNHLY and CDR2 FYNNEI. The CDR3, as DNA: TGTGCCAGCAGTGAACTTGGTACTACCAGCACAGATACGCAGTATTTT. Translated: CASSELGTTSTDTQYF.

The chain couples TRBV29-1 to TRBJ2-2, with D uncertain. V lost 5 bases and J 5 bases, leaving 9 bases between the germline ends. Germline lookup yields CDR1 SQVTM and CDR2 ANQGSEA. The CDR3 is 12 amino acids. The CDR3 nucleotides read TGCAGCGTTTTGGCAGATACCGGGGAGCTGTTTTTT. Its translation: CSVLADTGELFF.

This clonotype appeared a few times. V is TRBV6-2 or TRBV6-3 and J is TRBJ2-2, with 8 bases fitting TRBD1. Germline V CDR1 and CDR2: MNHEY, SVGEGT. V shed 5 bases and J 5 bases; nucleotides not matched to a gene: 4. The length of the CDR3 is 14 residues. This chain's CDR3 is CASSLYRGTGELFF. Here the CDR3 DNA reads TGTGCCAGCAGTCTCTACAGGGGGACCGGGGAGCTGTTTTTT.

J is TRBJ2-7 and V is TRBV12-3 or TRBV12-4, with a possible D match to TRBD2 (5 bases). The V end was cut by 8 bases, the J end by 2 bases, with 16 bases between. The CDR3 loop spans 14 amino acids. In nucleotides, the CDR3 is TGTGCCAGCTCACCACGGCCGAGGGCCTACGAGCAGTACTTC. Translating gives CASSPRPRAYEQYF.

About this clonotype itself: One end of the junction is discordant with germline, which a read error may explain. V is TRBV5-1 and J is TRBJ2-2; possible D gene TRBD2, 5 bases. The length of the CDR3 is 15 residues. Per germline, CDR1 SGHRS and CDR2 YFSETQ. The CDR3 protein is CAGSETGKNTGELFF. The CDR3 DNA is TGCGCCGGCAGCGAGACGGGAAAAAACACCGGGGAGCTGTTTTTT.

The chain joins TRBV9 to TRBJ2-1; 11 bases are a match to TRBD2. With V trimmed by 2 bases and J by 4 bases, 2 bases remained unmatched. Germline V gene sequence: CDR1 SGDLS, CDR2 YYNGEE. This CDR3 region has 15 residues. CDR3 coding DNA: TGTGCCAGCAGCGTGGGGACTAGCGGATACAATGAGCAGTTCTTC. This encodes CASSVGTSGYNEQFF.

This chain joins TRBV5-8 and TRBJ2-7, with unresolved D. The CDR3 contains 12 residues. Germline V gene data show CDR1 as SGHTS and CDR2 as YDEGEE. The V end was cut by 4 bases, the J end by 6 bases, with 11 bases between. The CDR3 DNA follows: TGTGCCAGCAGCCTAGGGTGGGCCGAGCAGTACTTC. Translation gives CASSLGWAEQYF.

This chain connects TRBV28 to TRBJ2-2, with D possibly being TRBD1 (8 bases). The CDR3 is 19 residues long. The germline V gene has CDR1 MDHEN and CDR2 SYDVKM. The V end lost 2 bases, the J end lost 0 bases, and 19 bases lay between the germline ends. The CDR3 sequence is CASSLSPRQGRANTGELFF. CDR3 bases: TGTGCCAGCAGTTTAAGCCCCAGACAGGGGAGGGCGAACACCGGGGAGCTGTTTTTT.

The chain couples TRBV5-1 to TRBJ2-7; 7 bases are a match to TRBD1. Germline V lookup: CDR1 SGHRS, CDR2 YFSETQ. This CDR3 is 14 amino acids long. The J segment lost 3 bases and the V segment lost 4 bases, leaving 7 bases of the junction unmatched. The DNA of the CDR3 is TGCGCCAGCAGCCACAAACAGGGGAGCTACGAGCAGTACTTC. Translating it yields CASSHKQGSYEQYF. The variable domain in full, completed from reference TRBV5-1 and TRBJ2-7, reads KAGVTQTPRYLIKTRGQQVTLSCSPISGHRSVSWYQQTPGQGLQFLFEYFSETQRNKGNFPGRFSGRQFSNSRSEMNVSTLELGDSALYLCASSHKQGSYEQYFGPGTRLTVT.

The chain carries TRBV5-1 and TRBJ1-1; D is perhaps TRBD1 (5 bases). Germline V lookup: CDR1 SGHRS, CDR2 YFSETQ. This CDR3 spans 15 amino acids. The V end was cut by 0 bases, the J end by 0 bases, with 9 bases between. The CDR3 coding sequence is TGCGCCAGCAGCTTGGTGGAGGGGATGAACACTGAAGCTTTCTTT. As protein: CASSLVEGMNTEAFF.